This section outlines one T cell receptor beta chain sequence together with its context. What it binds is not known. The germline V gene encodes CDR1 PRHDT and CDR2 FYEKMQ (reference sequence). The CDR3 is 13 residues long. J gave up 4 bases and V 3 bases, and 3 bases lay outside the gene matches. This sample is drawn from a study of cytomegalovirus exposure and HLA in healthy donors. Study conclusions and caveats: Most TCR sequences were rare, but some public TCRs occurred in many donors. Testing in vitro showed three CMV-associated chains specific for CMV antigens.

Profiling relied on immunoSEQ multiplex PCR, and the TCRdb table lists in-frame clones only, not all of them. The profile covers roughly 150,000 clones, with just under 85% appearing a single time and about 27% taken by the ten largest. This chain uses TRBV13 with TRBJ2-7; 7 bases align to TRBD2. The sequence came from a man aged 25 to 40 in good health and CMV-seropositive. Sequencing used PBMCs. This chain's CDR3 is CASSLASGYEQYF. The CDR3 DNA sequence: TGTGCCAGCAGCTTGGCTAGCGGATACGAGCAGTACTTC.